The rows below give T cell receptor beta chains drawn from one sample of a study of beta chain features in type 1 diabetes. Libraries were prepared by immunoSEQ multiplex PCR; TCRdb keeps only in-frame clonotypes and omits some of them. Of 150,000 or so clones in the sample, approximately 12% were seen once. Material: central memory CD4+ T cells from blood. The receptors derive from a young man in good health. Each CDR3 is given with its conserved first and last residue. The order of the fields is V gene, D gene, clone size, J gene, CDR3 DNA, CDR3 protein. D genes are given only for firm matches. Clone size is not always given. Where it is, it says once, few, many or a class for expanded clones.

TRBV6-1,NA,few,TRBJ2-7,TGTGCCAGCACGGGGAGCTCCTACGAGCAGTACTTC,CASTGSSYEQYF
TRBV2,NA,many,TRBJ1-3,TGTGCCAGCAGTGCTCGCTGGACAGAAGGAAACACCATATATTTT,CASSARWTEGNTIYF
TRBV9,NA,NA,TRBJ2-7,TGTGCCAGCAGCACGAAGGACGCTGGATACGAGCAGTACTTC,CASSTKDAGYEQYF
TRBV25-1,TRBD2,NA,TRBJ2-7,TGTGCCAGCAGTCGCACAGCGGGGACTTACGAGCAGTACTTC,CASSRTAGTYEQYF
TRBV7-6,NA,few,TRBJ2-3,TGTGCCAGCAGCAATATCGACTGGGGCACAGATACGCAGTATTTT,CASSNIDWGTDTQYF
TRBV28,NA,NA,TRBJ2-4,TGTGCCAGCACCAAGGACGTATACAAAAACATTCAGTACTTC,CASTKDVYKNIQYF
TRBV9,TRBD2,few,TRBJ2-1,TGTGCCAGCAGCGTAGGACTAGCGGGAAACAATGAGCAGTTCTTC,CASSVGLAGNNEQFF
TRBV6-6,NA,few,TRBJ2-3,TGTGCCAGCACCGGAGATACGCAGTATTTT,CASTGDTQYF
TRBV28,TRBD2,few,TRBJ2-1,TGTGCCAGCAGGGGAGGACTAGCGGCATACAATGAGCAGTTCTTC,CASRGGLAAYNEQFF
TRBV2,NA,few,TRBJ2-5,TGTGCCAGCAGAGTTCATAAGCAGGCAGAGACCCAGTACTTC,CASRVHKQAETQYF
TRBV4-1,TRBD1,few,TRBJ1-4,TGCGCCAGCAGCCAACAGGGGGCAACTAATGAAAAACTGTTTTTT,CASSQQGATNEKLFF
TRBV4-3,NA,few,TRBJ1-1,TGCGCCAGCAGCCAAGTCTTGCCAAACACTGAAGCTTTCTTT,CASSQVLPNTEAFF
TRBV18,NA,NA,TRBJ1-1,TGTGCCAGCTCACCACCTGGGCGGGATAACACTGAAGCTTTCTTT,CASSPPGRDNTEAFF
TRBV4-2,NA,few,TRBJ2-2,TGTGCCAGCAGCCAAGAATTCAGGGAGAACACCGGGGAGCTGTTTTTT,CASSQEFRENTGELFF
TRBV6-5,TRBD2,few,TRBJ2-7,TGTGCCAGCAAGCGGGGCTTGTACTACGAGCAGTACTTC,CASKRGLYYEQYF
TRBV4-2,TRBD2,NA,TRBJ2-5,TGTGCCAGCAGCCAAGCAGGCGGGGGGGCTGGGACCCAGTACTTC,CASSQAGGGAGTQYF